These T cell receptor beta chains were read from a single sample in a study of T cells in Graves' hyperthyroidism and ophthalmopathy. Each CDR3 protein is one row after TCRdb ran MiXCR on the multiplex PCR reads. The sample lists 250,000 to 400,000 distinct CDR3 sequences, roughly 15% occurring once. The sequenced sample consisted of blood. These receptors were collected from a woman between 40 and 55 years old with Graves' ophthalmopathy. The CDR3 runs from the conserved cysteine through the conserved F or W. A D gene is named only where the DNA matches it firmly. Not every row has a clone size; where given, it reads once, few, many or a size class.

d_call: TRBD1
clone_size: many
j_call: TRBJ2-6
v_call: TRBV12-3/TRBV12-4
cdr3_length: 15
cdr3_nt: TGTGCCATCCTCAAACAGGGGGCGGGGGCCAACGTCCTGACTTTC
cdr3_aa: CAILKQGAGANVLTF

d_call: .
clone_size: many
j_call: TRBJ1-1
v_call: TRBV5-5
cdr3_length: 14
cdr3_nt: TGTGCCAGCAGCTTGAACTGGGTTAACACTGAAGCTTTCTTT
cdr3_aa: CASSLNWVNTEAFF

d_call: TRBD1
clone_size: many
j_call: TRBJ1-4
v_call: TRBV7-9
cdr3_length: 17
cdr3_nt: TGTGCCAGCAGACCGGGACAGGGAAAATTTGGAGATGAAAAACTGTTTTTT
cdr3_aa: CASRPGQGKFGDEKLFF

d_call: TRBD2
clone_size: many
j_call: TRBJ2-5
v_call: TRBV7-8
cdr3_length: 18
cdr3_nt: TGTGCCAGCAGCTTAGGCCAAACTAGCGGGCGAAACCAAGAGACCCAGTACTTC
cdr3_aa: CASSLGQTSGRNQETQYF

d_call: .
clone_size: many
j_call: TRBJ2-7
v_call: TRBV20-1
cdr3_length: 14
cdr3_nt: TGCAGTGCTGGCCCATGGAGCGGGCCTTACGAGCAGTACTTC
cdr3_aa: CSAGPWSGPYEQYF

d_call: .
clone_size: many
j_call: TRBJ1-1
v_call: TRBV5-1
cdr3_length: 13
cdr3_nt: TGCGCCAGCCGGGGGAGTTGGAACACTGAAGCTTTCTTT
cdr3_aa: CASRGSWNTEAFF

d_call: TRBD2
clone_size: many
j_call: TRBJ2-7
v_call: TRBV14
cdr3_length: 16
cdr3_nt: TGTGCCAGCAGCCTAGGACTAGCGGGGAAATCCTACGAGCAGTACTTC
cdr3_aa: CASSLGLAGKSYEQYF

d_call: TRBD1
clone_size: few
j_call: TRBJ1-2
v_call: TRBV10-3
cdr3_length: 14
cdr3_nt: TGTGCCATCAACACAGGGGGGGCGACCTATGGCTACACCTTC
cdr3_aa: CAINTGGATYGYTF

d_call: .
clone_size: .
j_call: TRBJ2-3
v_call: TRBV4-1
cdr3_length: 18
cdr3_nt: TGCGCCAGCAGCCAAGATCTTTTCCTCGGGCCCGGCACAGATACGCAGTATTTT
cdr3_aa: CASSQDLFLGPGTDTQYF

d_call: TRBD2
clone_size: many
j_call: TRBJ2-3
v_call: TRBV20-1
cdr3_length: 16
cdr3_nt: TGCAGTGCTAGGGGACTAGCGGGGGACTTCACAGATACGCAGTATTTT
cdr3_aa: CSARGLAGDFTDTQYF

d_call: TRBD1
clone_size: many
j_call: TRBJ1-1
v_call: TRBV6-1
cdr3_length: 15
cdr3_nt: TGTGCCAGCAGGACAGGGTTCGGAATAGGAACTGAAGCTTTCTTT
cdr3_aa: CASRTGFGIGTEAFF

d_call: .
clone_size: .
j_call: TRBJ2-7
v_call: TRBV27
cdr3_length: 15
cdr3_nt: TGTGCCAGCAGTCCCCCTACCGGGCCTAGCTACGAGCAGTACTTC
cdr3_aa: CASSPPTGPSYEQYF

d_call: .
clone_size: few
j_call: TRBJ2-7
v_call: TRBV28
cdr3_length: 13
cdr3_nt: TGTGCCAGCAGTCTTGAATCGTTGGGCGAGCAGTACTTC
cdr3_aa: CASSLESLGEQYF

d_call: .
clone_size: many
j_call: TRBJ1-6
v_call: TRBV10-3
cdr3_length: 13
cdr3_nt: TGTGCCATCACCCCAGATTATAATTCACCCCTCCACTTT
cdr3_aa: CAITPDYNSPLHF

d_call: .
clone_size: many
j_call: TRBJ2-5
v_call: TRBV20-1
cdr3_length: 14
cdr3_nt: TGCAGTGCTAGAGAGGGGACAAAGCAAGAGACCCAGTACTTC
cdr3_aa: CSAREGTKQETQYF

d_call: TRBD1
clone_size: many
j_call: TRBJ1-6
v_call: TRBV20-1
cdr3_length: 15
cdr3_nt: TGCAGTGCCTCGTCCTTCGACAGGGCCGCATCACCCCTCCACTTT
cdr3_aa: CSASSFDRAASPLHF

d_call: .
clone_size: many
j_call: TRBJ2-5
v_call: TRBV28
cdr3_length: 12
cdr3_nt: TGTGCCAGCAAGACAGGCCAAGAGACCCAGTACTTC
cdr3_aa: CASKTGQETQYF

d_call: .
clone_size: few
j_call: TRBJ2-7
v_call: TRBV4-2
cdr3_length: 19
cdr3_nt: TGTGCCAGCAGTCCATTAATGGGGACGGACGGTCCAAGCTCCTACGAGCAGTACTTC
cdr3_aa: CASSPLMGTDGPSSYEQYF

d_call: .
clone_size: many
j_call: TRBJ1-2
v_call: TRBV2
cdr3_length: 11
cdr3_nt: TGTGCCAGCAAGACGGGCTATGGCTACACCTTC
cdr3_aa: CASKTGYGYTF

d_call: .
clone_size: many
j_call: TRBJ1-2
v_call: TRBV10-2
cdr3_length: 13
cdr3_nt: TGCGCCAGCAGTGATTTAAGAGCCTATGGCTACACCTTC
cdr3_aa: CASSDLRAYGYTF

d_call: .
clone_size: many
j_call: TRBJ1-2
v_call: TRBV20-1
cdr3_length: 13
cdr3_nt: TGCAGTGGGATTGGGACGGCAGTCTATGGCTACACCTTC
cdr3_aa: CSGIGTAVYGYTF

d_call: .
clone_size: many
j_call: TRBJ1-1
v_call: TRBV20-1
cdr3_length: 13
cdr3_nt: TGCAGTGCTAGACTGCGGGGGGGATACGAAGCTTTCTTT
cdr3_aa: CSARLRGGYEAFF

d_call: .
clone_size: many
j_call: TRBJ2-7
v_call: TRBV14
cdr3_length: 13
cdr3_nt: TGTGCCAGCAGCTTGGGGATCAGCAACGAGCAGTACTTC
cdr3_aa: CASSLGISNEQYF

d_call: TRBD2
clone_size: many
j_call: TRBJ2-7
v_call: TRBV28
cdr3_length: 16
cdr3_nt: TGTGCCAGCAGTTTACCATTTAGCGGGAGTGGCTACGAGCAGTACTTC
cdr3_aa: CASSLPFSGSGYEQYF

d_call: .
clone_size: once
j_call: TRBJ2-6
v_call: TRBV7-9
cdr3_length: 18
cdr3_nt: TGTGCCAGCAGCATACGCCGACTGTGGTTAGGGGGGGCCAACGTCCTGACTTTC
cdr3_aa: CASSIRRLWLGGANVLTF

d_call: TRBD1
clone_size: .
j_call: TRBJ2-7
v_call: TRBV12-3/TRBV12-4
cdr3_length: 15
cdr3_nt: TGTGCCAGCAGTTTAACCGCAGGGGGATCGGGTGAGCAGTACTTC
cdr3_aa: CASSLTAGGSGEQYF

d_call: .
clone_size: .
j_call: TRBJ2-1
v_call: TRBV10-1
cdr3_length: 14
cdr3_nt: TGCGCCAGCAGTGAGTCCTTAGTTAATATTAAGCAGTTCTTC
cdr3_aa: CASSESLVNIKQFF

d_call: .
clone_size: many
j_call: TRBJ2-3
v_call: TRBV24-1
cdr3_length: 13
cdr3_nt: TGTGCCACCAGTGATTCGGGGGACGGGACGCAGTATTTT
cdr3_aa: CATSDSGDGTQYF

d_call: TRBD1
clone_size: many
j_call: TRBJ1-5
v_call: TRBV11-2
cdr3_length: 13
cdr3_nt: TGTGCCAGCAGCAATGACAGGGTTCAGCCCCAGCATTTT
cdr3_aa: CASSNDRVQPQHF

d_call: TRBD1
clone_size: many
j_call: TRBJ1-6
v_call: TRBV20-1
cdr3_length: 12
cdr3_nt: TGCAGCGGGACAGACTTTAATTCACCCCTCCACTTT
cdr3_aa: CSGTDFNSPLHF

d_call: TRBD1
clone_size: many
j_call: TRBJ2-3
v_call: TRBV12-3/TRBV12-4
cdr3_length: 15
cdr3_nt: TGTGCCAGCATGACCAGGGGGCCCGTCGGGAATACGCAGTATTTT
cdr3_aa: CASMTRGPVGNTQYF

d_call: .
clone_size: many
j_call: TRBJ2-1
v_call: TRBV14
cdr3_length: 14
cdr3_nt: TGTGCCAGCAGCCAAGCAAGGGTATGGGATGAGCAGTTCTTC
cdr3_aa: CASSQARVWDEQFF

d_call: .
clone_size: many
j_call: TRBJ1-5
v_call: TRBV19
cdr3_length: 15
cdr3_nt: TGTGCCAGTATGGGGGGGGGACATAGCAATCAGCCCCAGCATTTT
cdr3_aa: CASMGGGHSNQPQHF

d_call: .
clone_size: once
j_call: TRBJ2-4
v_call: TRBV4-2
cdr3_length: 16
cdr3_nt: TGTGCCAGCAGCCTGCCTCGGGGGTCTGGGGCTAACATTCAGTACTTC
cdr3_aa: CASSLPRGSGANIQYF

d_call: TRBD1
clone_size: .
j_call: TRBJ1-1
v_call: TRBV7-9
cdr3_length: 17
cdr3_nt: TGTGCCAGCAGCTTAGCCGGGGGGATGGACAGGGTCACTGAAGCTTTCTTT
cdr3_aa: CASSLAGGMDRVTEAFF

d_call: TRBD2
clone_size: many
j_call: TRBJ2-5
v_call: TRBV30
cdr3_length: 15
cdr3_nt: TGTGCCTGGAGTACAAGGACTAGCGGGAGCGAGACCCAGTACTTC
cdr3_aa: CAWSTRTSGSETQYF

d_call: .
clone_size: many
j_call: TRBJ1-2
v_call: TRBV10-1
cdr3_length: 13
cdr3_nt: TGCGCCAGCAGTGAGTCTCCGGTCTATGGCTACACCTTC
cdr3_aa: CASSESPVYGYTF

d_call: .
clone_size: many
j_call: TRBJ2-1
v_call: TRBV6-2/TRBV6-3
cdr3_length: 13
cdr3_nt: TGTGCCAGCAGTTATTTTCGGGGAAATGAGCAGTTCTTC
cdr3_aa: CASSYFRGNEQFF

d_call: TRBD1
clone_size: .
j_call: TRBJ2-7
v_call: TRBV29-1
cdr3_length: 14
cdr3_nt: TGCAGCGTTCGAGGACAGGGGAAGAACTACGAGCAGTACTTC
cdr3_aa: CSVRGQGKNYEQYF

d_call: .
clone_size: many
j_call: TRBJ1-5
v_call: TRBV15
cdr3_length: 15
cdr3_nt: TGTGCCACCAGCAGAGTAGGGCAGGGTCGTCAGCCCCAGCATTTT
cdr3_aa: CATSRVGQGRQPQHF

d_call: .
clone_size: many
j_call: TRBJ1-5
v_call: TRBV12-3/TRBV12-4
cdr3_length: 14
cdr3_nt: TGTGCCAGCAGTTTAGCGTCAGCGAATCAGCCCCAGCATTTT
cdr3_aa: CASSLASANQPQHF

d_call: TRBD2
clone_size: many
j_call: TRBJ2-5
v_call: TRBV7-9
cdr3_length: 14
cdr3_nt: TGTGCCAGCAGCGGAGGACTAGGGGAAGAGACCCAGTACTTC
cdr3_aa: CASSGGLGEETQYF